This T cell receptor beta chain originates from a study of beta chain features in type 1 diabetes. General study points: Diminished insertions and augmented deletions at VDJ junctions characterized type 1 diabetes patients. The question left open here concerned HLA type influencing TCRB rearrangement.

The whole isolated RNA underwent reverse transcription, so sequencing captured expressed TCRB transcripts. Only in-frame clones appear in the TCRdb table, and some are missing; sequencing was by immunoSEQ multiplex PCR. This table holds roughly 240,000 clones, over 12% found once. CD4+ cells of the naive, central memory, regulatory and stem cell-like memory types were sorted via CD45RO/CCR7/CD25/CD127/CD95/CD27. Sorted populations were all over 95% pure. About this clone: The antigen is unknown.

The source of this sequence is a woman in her 40s in good health. The sample consisted of naive CD4+ T cells from blood.

The CDR3 region has the DNA TGCAGGTGGGGGCAGGGCCATAATTCACCCCTCCACTTT. Its protein is CRWGQGHNSPLHF. This chain links TRBV29-1 with TRBJ1-6, with D possibly TRBD1 on 6 matching bases. This CDR3 spans 13 amino acids. Germline CDR1 reads SQVTM; CDR2 reads ANQGSEA.